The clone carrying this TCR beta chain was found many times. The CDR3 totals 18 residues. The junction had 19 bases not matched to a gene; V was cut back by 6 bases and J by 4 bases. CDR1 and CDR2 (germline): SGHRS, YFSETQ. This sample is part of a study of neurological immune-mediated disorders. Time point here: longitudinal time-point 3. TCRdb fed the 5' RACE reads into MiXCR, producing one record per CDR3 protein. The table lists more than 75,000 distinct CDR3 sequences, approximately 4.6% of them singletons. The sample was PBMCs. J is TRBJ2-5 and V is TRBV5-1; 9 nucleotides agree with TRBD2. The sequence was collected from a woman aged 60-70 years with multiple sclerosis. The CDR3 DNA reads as TGCGCCAGCATCGATGGGGGACTAGCAGGGGCAAGGGGAGAGACCCAGTACTTC. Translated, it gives CASIDGGLAGARGETQYF.